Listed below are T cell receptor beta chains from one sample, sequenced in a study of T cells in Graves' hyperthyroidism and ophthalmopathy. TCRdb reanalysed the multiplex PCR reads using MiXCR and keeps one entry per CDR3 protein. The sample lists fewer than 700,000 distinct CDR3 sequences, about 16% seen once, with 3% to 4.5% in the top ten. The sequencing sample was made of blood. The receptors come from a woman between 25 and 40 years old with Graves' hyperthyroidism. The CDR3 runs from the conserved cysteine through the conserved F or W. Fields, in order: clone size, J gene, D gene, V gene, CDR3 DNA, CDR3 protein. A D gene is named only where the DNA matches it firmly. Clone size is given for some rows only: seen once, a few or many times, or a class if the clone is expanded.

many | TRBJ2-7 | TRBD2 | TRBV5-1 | TGCGCCAGCAGCATCGGACTAGCTTTGACTTACGAGCAGTACTTC | CASSIGLALTYEQYF
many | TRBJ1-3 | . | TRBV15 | TGTGCCACCAGCAGAGATCGAGTAGGATGGGGAAACACCATATATTTT | CATSRDRVGWGNTIYF
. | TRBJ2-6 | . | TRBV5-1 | TGCGCCAGCAGCTTGGGGGTCGATGCCAACGTCCTGACTTTC | CASSLGVDANVLTF
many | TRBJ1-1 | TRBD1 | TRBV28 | TGTGCCAGCAGCCCCCGGGACAGGGGATCTGAAGCTTTCTTT | CASSPRDRGSEAFF
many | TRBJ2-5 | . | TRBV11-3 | TGTGCCAGCAGCCCGTACGAAGGGGAGACCCAGTACTTC | CASSPYEGETQYF
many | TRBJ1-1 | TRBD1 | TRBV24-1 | TGTGCCACCAGTGAATCGGGGACAGGGAACACTGAAGCTTTCTTT | CATSESGTGNTEAFF
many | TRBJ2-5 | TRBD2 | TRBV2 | TGTGCCAGCAGCCCCAAGGCGGGAGTAACAGAGACCCAGTACTTC | CASSPKAGVTETQYF
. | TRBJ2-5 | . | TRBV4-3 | TGCGCCAGCAGCCAAGACGGGTCGGGGCAAGAGACCCAGTACTTC | CASSQDGSGQETQYF
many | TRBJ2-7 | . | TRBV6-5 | TGTGCCAGCAGTTACTCTATAGAACAGTTCTACGAGCAGTACTTC | CASSYSIEQFYEQYF
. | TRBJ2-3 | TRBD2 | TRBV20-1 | TGCAGTGCCCGGTCCCGGGGGGGCACAGATACGCAGTATTTT | CSARSRGGTDTQYF
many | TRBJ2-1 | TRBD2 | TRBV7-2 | TGTGCCAGCAGCTTAATCCCTAGCGGGAGCTCCTACAATGAGCAGTTCTTC | CASSLIPSGSSYNEQFF
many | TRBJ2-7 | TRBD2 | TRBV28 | TGTGCCAGCAGTTTTCGAGGGACTAGCGGCTACGAGCAGTACTTC | CASSFRGTSGYEQYF
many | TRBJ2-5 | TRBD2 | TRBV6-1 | TGTGCCAGCAGTGAATCAGCGGGACAAGAGACCCAGTACTTC | CASSESAGQETQYF
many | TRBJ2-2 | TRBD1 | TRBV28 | TGTGCCAGCAGTTCGACATTATTTCGGACAGGGCACGGGGAGCTGTTTTTT | CASSSTLFRTGHGELFF
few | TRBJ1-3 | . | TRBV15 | TGTGCCACCAGCAGAGCGAAGACTGGAAACACCATATATTTT | CATSRAKTGNTIYF